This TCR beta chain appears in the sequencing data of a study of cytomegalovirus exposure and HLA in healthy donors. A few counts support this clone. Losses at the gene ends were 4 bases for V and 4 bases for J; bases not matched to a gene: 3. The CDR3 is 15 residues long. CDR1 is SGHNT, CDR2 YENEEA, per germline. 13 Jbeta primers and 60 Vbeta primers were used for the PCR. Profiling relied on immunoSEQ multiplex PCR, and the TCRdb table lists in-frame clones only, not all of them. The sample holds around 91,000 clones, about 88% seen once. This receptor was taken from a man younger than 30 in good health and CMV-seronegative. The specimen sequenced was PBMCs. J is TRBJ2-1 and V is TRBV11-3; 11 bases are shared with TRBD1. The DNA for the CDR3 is TGTGCCAGCAGCTCGGGACAGGGGGGATACAATGAGCAGTTCTTC. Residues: CASSSGQGGYNEQFF.